The 5 T cell receptor beta chains listed next were all sequenced from one sample in a study of shared clonotypes between healthy human individuals. CD8 cells classed as naive were CD45RO-negative and positively selected for CCR7, excluding terminally differentiated effector memory CD45RA+ cells. The method was immunoSEQ multiplex PCR; TCRdb's version includes in-frame clones alone and lacks a portion of them. The table lists some 1,900,000 clones, about 95% of them singletons. Sequencing was carried out using naive CD8+ T cells sorted from blood. All receptors derive from a man aged 18 to 29 in good health.

This clone was counted once. The V gene is TRBV7-6, the J gene TRBJ2-2; D ambiguous. CDR1 is SGHVS, CDR2 FNYEAQ, per germline. CDR3 length equals 15 residues. Trimming removed 5 bases at V and 5 bases at J, with 15 bases between. In nucleotides, the CDR3 is TGTGCCAGCAGCCCTACAATACTGGTTACCGGGGAGCTGTTTTTT. Translating it yields CASSPTILVTGELFF.

This clone was counted once. The chain carries TRBV9 and TRBJ1-2; D not resolved. V lost 3 bases and J 6 bases, leaving 12 bases between the germline ends. Per germline, CDR1 SGDLS and CDR2 YYNGEE. The CDR3 runs 13 residues. The CDR3 DNA sequence: TGTGCCAGCAGCGCAACCCCCTCCGATGGCTACACCTTC. It translates to CASSATPSDGYTF.

This clone was recorded only once. The gene calls are TRBV7-9 and TRBJ1-3, with a possible D match to TRBD1 (6 bases). Deletions cut 1 base from V and 0 bases from J, with 13 bases between. The CDR3 is made up of 17 amino acids. From germline, CDR1 is SEHNR and CDR2 FQNEAQ (reference sequence). Here the CDR3 reads CASSLVVDRPSGNTIYF. CDR3 coding DNA: TGTGCCAGCAGCTTAGTCGTCGACAGGCCCTCTGGAAACACCATATATTTT.

CDR3 loop: CASSLAGQAADGYTF. The CDR3 DNA is TGTGCCAGCAGCTTGGCGGGACAGGCCGCGGATGGCTACACCTTC. The chain couples TRBV5-6 to TRBJ1-2; 8 nucleotides align to TRBD1. This CDR3 is built from 15 residues. V was clipped by 0 bases and J by 6 bases; unmatched bases: 7. Germline lookup yields CDR1 SGHDT and CDR2 YYEEEE.

To note about this clone: Other nucleotide sequences in the sample specify the same CDR3. The V call is TRBV6-6, the J call TRBJ2-5; D not certain. Per germline, CDR1 MNHNY and CDR2 SVGAGI (reference sequence). The CDR3 is made up of 12 amino acids. The germline V and J ends were trimmed by 1 base and 2 bases, with 2 bases remaining between them. The CDR3 nucleotides read TGTGCCAGCAGTTACTTACAAGAGACCCAGTACTTC. It is translated as CASSYLQETQYF.